This is a list of T cell receptor beta chains from one sample in a study of OX40 agonist ivuxolimab in advanced cancers. Method: immunoSEQ multiplex PCR; TCRdb's copy keeps in-frame clones and lacks some. The table has under 20,000 clones, about 79% seen once; the top ten hold 33%. Source: CD4+ or CD8+ T cells sorted from blood, taken in a trial of the OX40 agonist ivuxolimab. Receptors were obtained from an adult with an advanced solid tumor such as melanoma, head and neck, liver or kidney cancer. The CDR3 runs from the conserved cysteine through the conserved F or W. D genes are given only for firm matches.

>TRBV6-5|-|TRBJ1-1
CASLGGGTEAFF
>TRBV10-3|-|TRBJ2-7
CAISESGEEEQYF
>TRBV5-4|-|TRBJ1-1
CASSDGAKLGFTEAFF
>TRBV2|-|TRBJ2-1
CASGARLTYNEQFF
>TRBV5-1|-|TRBJ1-3
CASSSDSQSSGNTIYF
>TRBV19|TRBD2|TRBJ2-7
CASSIIGGSSYEQYF
>TRBV9|TRBD2|TRBJ2-3
CASSVATSGLDTQYF
>TRBV13|-|TRBJ1-1
CASSEWSGTRAFF
>TRBV6-5|TRBD1|TRBJ1-1
CASTLDRGPYTEAFF
>TRBV19|-|TRBJ1-1
CASGTVMNTEAFF
>TRBV6-1|-|TRBJ1-2
CATLTAVYGYTF
>TRBV9|-|TRBJ2-7
CASSVAGTNYEQYF
>TRBV5-2|-|TRBJ1-1
CASSQGEEREAFF
>TRBV5-3|TRBD1|TRBJ2-5
CASSWDSLQETQYF
>TRBV13|TRBD1|TRBJ1-3
CASSSTGASGNTIYF